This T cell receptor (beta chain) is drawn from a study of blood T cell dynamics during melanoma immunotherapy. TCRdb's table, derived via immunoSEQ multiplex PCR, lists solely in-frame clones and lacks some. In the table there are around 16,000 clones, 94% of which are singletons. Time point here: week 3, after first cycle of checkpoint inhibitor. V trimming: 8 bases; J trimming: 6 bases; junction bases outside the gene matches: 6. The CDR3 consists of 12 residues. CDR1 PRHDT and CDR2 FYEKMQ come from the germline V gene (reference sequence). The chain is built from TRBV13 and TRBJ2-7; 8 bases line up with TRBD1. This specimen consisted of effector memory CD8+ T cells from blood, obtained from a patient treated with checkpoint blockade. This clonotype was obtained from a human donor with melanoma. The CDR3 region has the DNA TGTGCCAGCCAAGACAGGGGAAGCGAGCAGTACTTC. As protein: CASQDRGSEQYF.